This TCR beta chain was captured by sequencing in a study of blood T cell repertoires in COVID-19. On the study more broadly: Material from acute and convalescent COVID-19 was sourced from the United States, Italy and Spain. PBMCs, B-cell-depleted T cells, or T cells were the source of the cDNA or gDNA that made up the material.

The CDR3 is 16 residues long. J gave up 1 base and V 0 bases, and 4 bases lay outside the gene matches. Per the germline V gene, CDR1 is SGHNT and CDR2 is YYREEE (reference sequence). Authors' data handling: Using reference gene primer amplification, nucleated cell counts were estimated. Clones were sequenced by immunoSEQ multiplex PCR, and TCRdb holds only the in-frame ones, with some missing. V, J and clone size were drawn from that table, and D and trimming were deduced from the DNA. The profile covers approximately 60,000 clones, with about 89% appearing a single time and approximately 6.9% taken by the ten largest.

The clonotype comes from a man aged 55 to 70 with active or convalescent COVID-19. The source material was peripheral blood. This chain links TRBV5-4 with TRBJ2-3; 8 bases align to TRBD2. CDR3 DNA: TGTGCCAGCAGCTTGGTGAGGCGGGGGGGCACAGATACGCAGTATTTT. Its protein is CASSLVRRGGTDTQYF.